This TCR beta chain was sequenced in a study of cytomegalovirus exposure and HLA in healthy donors. Study outcomes and limitations: Follow-up analysis later connected one missense variant in DCLRE1C with trimming of TCR beta V- and J-genes.

This clone was observed a handful of times. Its antigen is as yet unknown. This CDR3 is 14 amino acids long. Germline V gene data show CDR1 as SQVTM and CDR2 as ANQGSEA. V dropped 7 bases and J dropped 4 bases, with 16 bases sitting between them. Both 60 Vbeta primers and 13 Jbeta primers went into the PCR. TCRdb's table, derived via immunoSEQ multiplex PCR, lists solely in-frame clones and lacks some. The sample shows under 200,000 clones, more than 75% of them seen only once. V and J are TRBV29-1 and TRBJ2-2, with D maybe TRBD2 (6 bases). The sequencing sample was made of PBMCs. This clonotype originated in a girl aged 2 to 9 in good health and CMV-seropositive. The DNA for the CDR3 is TGCAGCGCCCCCCTGGGGGGAAGCACCGGGGAGCTGTTTTTT. Its translation is CSAPLGGSTGELFF.